This TCR beta chain was identified in a study of T cells after yellow fever vaccination. Universal primer sites and UMIs were introduced during 5'RACE template-switching synthesis of TCR cDNA. TCRdb analysed the 5' RACE reads with MiXCR anew, one entry per CDR3 protein. Of approximately 300,000 distinct CDR3 sequences in the sample, around 6.8% were seen once. This clonotype was recorded at least ten times. The receptor was isolated from a man aged 18 to 29 who received the YFV17D yellow fever vaccine. This sample comprised PBMCs, obtained about 49 days after the first yellow fever vaccination.

This CDR3 is CSARRLASNEQFF. The CDR3 nucleotides are TGCAGTGCTAGAAGACTAGCGAGTAATGAGCAGTTCTTC. The chain uses TRBV20-1 and TRBJ2-1; 8 bases fit TRBD2. The trim removed 2 bases at V and 7 bases at J, leaving 4 bases unmatched. Germline V gene lookup returns CDR1 DFQATT and CDR2 SNEGSKA (reference sequence). The CDR3 loop spans 13 amino acids.